This paragraph covers one TCR beta chain sequence. Its target antigen remains unknown. There are no base qualities to consult, and no much larger clone falls within one base. Stable Graves' hyperthyroidism was defined as the absence of progression to ophthalmopathy over 18 months of follow-up. Hyperthyroidism patients were aged 18 to 65 years and newly diagnosed, with disease duration of less than 2 months. Exclusion was applied to patients with uncontrolled infections, other autoimmune diseases, pregnancy or lactation. Diagnoses were based on clinical symptoms, serum thyroxine and TRAb, thyroid ultrasound and orbital computed tomography. PBMCs were separated from approximately 10 ml of fresh peripheral blood using Ficoll-Paque density gradient centrifugation. Total RNA was extracted using Trizol reagent, and RNA quality was assessed on an Agilent 2100 Bioanalyzer. The data derive from a study of T cells in Graves' hyperthyroidism and ophthalmopathy (dated by TCRdb to the late 2010s). Context from the whole study: Peripheral blood was sampled at the time of initial diagnosis, prior to any treatment. Whether ophthalmopathy could be predicted prospectively was tested in an independent validation cohort made up of under 20 hyperthyroidism patients plus 17 patients who later progressed to ophthalmopathy. TCR Vbeta CDR3 sequencing of 130 to 150 peripheral blood samples (43 ophthalmopathy, 75 to 85 hyperthyroidism and some 17 progressor patients) is reported in the paper. The study also compared thyroid tissue and blood T-cell repertoires from five or six Graves' hyperthyroidism patients. To identify TCR V-J signatures that set the groups apart, the researchers used a discovery cohort of 90 to 100 patients, made up of under 45 with Graves' ophthalmopathy and about 55 with stable Graves' hyperthyroidism. Following sampling, methimazole starting at 30 mg daily was given to hyperthyroidism patients, and high-dose intravenous methylprednisolone was given to ophthalmopathy patients. The 95 to 100 discovery patients were randomly divided into training and test sets at a 7:3 ratio.

Including cysteine and phenylalanine, the CDR3 has 17 amino acids. Only the CDR3 DNA is retained, 51 bases long and in frame from the first base. The germline V gene sets CDR1 to SGDLS and CDR2 to YYNGEE. V ends up 0 bases short and J 2 bases short, with an unmatched junction base count of 8. The study at large found these results: No statistical method was used to set the sample size in advance, and investigators knew the group allocation. A 13 V-J signature model separated ophthalmopathy from stable hyperthyroidism, with roughly 88% sensitivity and 81% to 83% specificity in cross-validation and 80%/75% in testing. Blood samples also contained most of the expanded thyroid clonotypes (frequency above 0.001), which suggests that blood repertoires may reflect thyroid immune responses. In validation, progression to ophthalmopathy was predicted by the model with around 70% sensitivity and 72% to 85% specificity, a median of about 6.8 months before onset.

Amplification of TCR beta CDR3 regions was carried out from RNA transcripts. For the first round of RT-PCR on the TCR CDR3, the HTBI primer set was used together with the Qiagen OneStep RT-PCR kit. The libraries were constructed in a second round of multiplex PCR and then size-selected and purified. The libraries were sequenced on an Illumina HiSeq2000 using paired-end 100 bp reads. In the authors' own workflow: Raw data were processed with SOAPnuke, discarding reads with adapters, uncalled bases, mean Phred below 15, or no exact constant-primer or identifier match. COPE v1.2.5 was used to merge high-quality paired reads, and clonotypes were defined as unique nucleotide sequences. Clonotypes were aligned to IMGT TRBV, TRBD and TRBJ reference segments using MiTCR v1.1. Only V-J combinations with frequency above 0.0001, covering 99% to 99.2% of repertoires, were analysed. A TCS score was defined as the ratio between F50 (clonal expansion) and ExV (chaos), using BLOSUM62-based TCRdist between CDR3 peptides within each V-J. Welch's t-statistics and random forest reduced fewer than 550 V-J features to 13, which were used in a naive Bayes classifier (R e1071). TCRdb reworked the public reads: Q25 trimming with fastp, MiXCR clone assembly, productive beta chains retained. Rows with one shared CDR3 protein collapse into an entry with the most common genes and DNA. The V and J calls reflect TCRdb's pipeline rather than the authors' work. This sample has some 460,000 distinct CDR3 sequences in its table, and more than 15% of those were observed once. The top ten hold 7.7% of the sample.

Sequenced: blood. The TCR comes from a young woman with Graves' hyperthyroidism. This chain joins TRBV9 to TRBJ2-3, and TRBD1 aligns with 8 junction nucleotides. The DNA reads TGTGCCAGCAGCGTAGGCATCAGGACAGGGAACACAGATACGCAGTATTTT. It encodes CASSVGIRTGNTDTQYF. The CDR3 plus the reference TRBV9 and TRBJ2-3 genes for the other parts give the full variable domain: DSGVTQTPKHLITATGQRVTLRCSPRSGDLSVYWYQQSLDQGLQFLIQYYNGEERAKGNILERFSAQQFPDLHSELNLSSLELGDSALYFCASSVGIRTGNTDTQYFGPGTRLTVL.